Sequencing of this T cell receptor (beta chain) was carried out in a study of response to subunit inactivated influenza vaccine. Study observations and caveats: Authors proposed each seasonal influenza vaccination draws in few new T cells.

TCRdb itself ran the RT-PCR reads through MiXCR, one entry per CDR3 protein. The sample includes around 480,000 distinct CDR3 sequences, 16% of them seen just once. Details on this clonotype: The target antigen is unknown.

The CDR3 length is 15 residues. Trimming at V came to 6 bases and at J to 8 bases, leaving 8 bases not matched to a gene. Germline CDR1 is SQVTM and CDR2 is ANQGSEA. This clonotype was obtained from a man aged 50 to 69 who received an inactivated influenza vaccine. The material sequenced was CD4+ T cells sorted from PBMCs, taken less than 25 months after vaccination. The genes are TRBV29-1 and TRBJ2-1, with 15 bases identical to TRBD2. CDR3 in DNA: TGCAGCGTGGCAAGGACTAGCGGGGGGGCTTATGAGCAGTTCTTC. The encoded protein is CSVARTSGGAYEQFF.